This T cell receptor beta chain came from a study of T cell responses to AZD1222 COVID-19 vaccine. Study information: Investigators merged groups given second doses at roughly 4 or roughly 12 weeks. Study-level results: Without day 14 samples, only post-peak T cell repertoires were studied. A reported finding is that nearly half of spike-specific TCRs target unmutated variant regions.

About this clone: Its cognate antigen is unknown.

Germline V gives CDR1 LGHDT, CDR2 YNNKEL (reference sequence). Deletions cut 0 bases from V and 0 bases from J, with 6 bases between. The CDR3 runs to 15 residues. Generated by immunoSEQ multiplex PCR, the TCRdb table keeps only in-frame clones and is missing some. The sample has approximately 110,000 clones; more than 80% are singletons. The specimen comprised peripheral blood, sampled on day 0 of AZD1222 vaccination. The chain carries TRBV3-1 (or the pseudogene TRBV3-2) and TRBJ1-3; D not resolved. The TCR comes from an adult in good health. CDR3 in DNA: TGTGCCAGCAGCCAAGACGGCAACTCTGGAAACACCATATATTTT. Amino acid sequence: CASSQDGNSGNTIYF.